One T cell receptor (beta chain) is described in this entry. Its cognate antigen is unknown. The individuals used as controls were healthy donors who had been matched for both age and sex. CDR3 length: 13 residues. V was clipped by 7 bases and J by 7 bases; unmatched bases: 6. The germline CDR1 and CDR2 sequences are SQVTM and ANQGSEA. The sample originates from a study of CD8 T cells in Susac syndrome. Reverse transcription of 0.5 to 1 ug RNA was performed with random hexamers. Amplification of TCR beta CDR3 spanned 54 Vbeta and 13 Jbeta via immunoSEQ multiplex PCR. One entry per CDR3 protein, called by TCRdb with MiXCR from the immunoSEQ multiplex PCR reads. The table shows under 200,000 distinct CDR3 sequences, with around 95% occurring only once. Study outcomes and limitations: Individuals included in the TCR sequencing and HLA analysis were acknowledged by the study to be relatively few in number.

The chain employs TRBV29-1 and TRBJ2-3, with 12 positions matching TRBD2. This TCR came from a human donor in good health. Source material: CD4+ T cells from PBMCs. This CDR3 reads CSAASGGVNTQYF. The CDR3 coding sequence is TGCAGCGCTGCTAGCGGGGGGGTGAATACGCAGTATTTT.